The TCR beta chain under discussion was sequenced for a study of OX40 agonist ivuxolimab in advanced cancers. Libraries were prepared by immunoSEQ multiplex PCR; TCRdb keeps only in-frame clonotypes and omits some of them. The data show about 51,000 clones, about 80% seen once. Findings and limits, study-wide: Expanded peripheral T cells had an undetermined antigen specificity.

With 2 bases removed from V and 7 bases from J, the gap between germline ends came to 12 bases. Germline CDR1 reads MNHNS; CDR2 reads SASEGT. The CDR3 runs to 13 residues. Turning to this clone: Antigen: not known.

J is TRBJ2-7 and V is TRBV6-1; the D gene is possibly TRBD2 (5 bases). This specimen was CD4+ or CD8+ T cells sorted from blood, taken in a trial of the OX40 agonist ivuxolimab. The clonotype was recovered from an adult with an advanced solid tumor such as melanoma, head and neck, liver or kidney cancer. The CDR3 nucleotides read TGTGCCAGCAGTGAATACCGCGGCGGGGAGCAGTACTTC. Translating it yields CASSEYRGGEQYF.